This is a list of T cell receptor beta chains from one sample in a study of blood T cell repertoires in COVID-19. Assay used: immunoSEQ multiplex PCR; TCRdb lists only in-frame clones, some missing. The sample has around 40,000 clones; just under 90% are singletons. The specimen sequenced was peripheral blood. The source of these receptors is a middle-aged man with COVID-19, enrolled during active disease. Each CDR3 is given with its conserved first and last residue. Fields, in order: J gene, D gene, V gene, clone size, CDR3 protein, CDR3 DNA. The D gene is left open where the match is weak. Clone size, where shown, is once, few, many, or a class for clones that have expanded.

j_gene: TRBJ2-3
d_gene: TRBD2
v_gene: TRBV2
abundance: -
CDR3aa: CASTRGLAGGPRGTDTQYF
CDR3nt: TGTGCCAGCACCAGGGGTCTAGCGGGAGGGCCGCGGGGCACAGATACGCAGTATTTT

j_gene: TRBJ1-2
d_gene: TRBD1
v_gene: TRBV30
abundance: -
CDR3aa: CAWRTGGTYGYTF
CDR3nt: TGTGCCTGGAGAACAGGGGGGACTTATGGCTACACCTTC

j_gene: TRBJ1-1
d_gene: TRBD1
v_gene: TRBV27
abundance: few
CDR3aa: CASSVRGRGTEAFF
CDR3nt: TGTGCCAGCAGTGTAAGGGGGCGCGGCACTGAAGCTTTCTTT

j_gene: TRBJ1-6
d_gene: TRBD1
v_gene: TRBV19
abundance: once
CDR3aa: CASSSQTGSSYNSPLHF
CDR3nt: TGTGCCAGTAGTAGCCAGACAGGGAGCTCCTATAATTCACCCCTCCACTTT

j_gene: TRBJ2-1
d_gene: TRBD2
v_gene: TRBV5-4
abundance: -
CDR3aa: CASSFSGSSYNEQFF
CDR3nt: TGTGCCAGCAGCTTCAGCGGGAGCTCCTACAATGAGCAGTTCTTC

j_gene: TRBJ1-2
d_gene: -
v_gene: TRBV5-4
abundance: -
CDR3aa: CASSLDSSYGYTF
CDR3nt: TGTGCCAGCAGCCTCGACAGTTCTTATGGCTACACCTTC

j_gene: TRBJ1-1
d_gene: -
v_gene: TRBV5-1
abundance: -
CDR3aa: CASSLWGRTEAFF
CDR3nt: TGCGCCAGCAGCTTGTGGGGGCGTACTGAAGCTTTCTTT

j_gene: TRBJ2-7
d_gene: TRBD1
v_gene: TRBV6-5
abundance: -
CDR3aa: CASKHSTGTYEQYF
CDR3nt: TGTGCCAGCAAACATTCGACAGGGACCTACGAGCAGTACTTC

j_gene: TRBJ2-5
d_gene: TRBD1
v_gene: TRBV5-1
abundance: -
CDR3aa: CASSFKQGAEGETQYF
CDR3nt: TGCGCCAGCAGCTTTAAACAGGGGGCTGAAGGAGAGACCCAGTACTTC

j_gene: TRBJ2-7
d_gene: TRBD2
v_gene: TRBV4-1
abundance: -
CDR3aa: CASSRSSGVDSYEQYF
CDR3nt: TGCGCCAGCAGCCGATCCAGCGGGGTCGACTCCTACGAGCAGTACTTC

j_gene: TRBJ2-7
d_gene: -
v_gene: TRBV19
abundance: -
CDR3aa: CASSTDRWDTYEQYF
CDR3nt: TGTGCCAGTAGTACAGACAGATGGGACACTTACGAGCAGTACTTC

j_gene: TRBJ2-7
d_gene: TRBD2
v_gene: TRBV6-1
abundance: -
CDR3aa: CASSEPGGQGEQYF
CDR3nt: TGTGCCAGCAGTGAGCCGGGAGGGCAGGGCGAGCAGTACTTC

j_gene: TRBJ1-4
d_gene: -
v_gene: TRBV11-2
abundance: once
CDR3aa: CASSLDRGALYEKLFF
CDR3nt: TGTGCCAGCAGCTTAGATCGGGGGGCCCTTTATGAAAAACTGTTTTTT

j_gene: TRBJ2-5
d_gene: TRBD2
v_gene: TRBV18
abundance: -
CDR3aa: CASLPSSGRSEETQYF
CDR3nt: TGTGCCAGCCTACCTTCTAGCGGGAGGTCGGAAGAGACCCAGTACTTC

j_gene: TRBJ2-1
d_gene: TRBD2
v_gene: TRBV7-9
abundance: -
CDR3aa: CASSSPSGANEQFF
CDR3nt: TGTGCCAGCAGCTCGCCTAGCGGGGCCAATGAGCAGTTCTTC

j_gene: TRBJ1-5
d_gene: -
v_gene: TRBV19
abundance: -
CDR3aa: CASSIGGYQPQHF
CDR3nt: TGTGCCAGTAGTATTGGCGGTTATCAGCCCCAGCATTTT

j_gene: TRBJ2-2
d_gene: -
v_gene: TRBV12-3/TRBV12-4
abundance: -
CDR3aa: CASSFHGELFF
CDR3nt: TGTGCCAGCAGTTTTCATGGGGAGCTGTTTTTT

j_gene: TRBJ1-3
d_gene: TRBD1
v_gene: TRBV6-1
abundance: -
CDR3aa: CASSEDRGYSTIYF
CDR3nt: TGTGCCAGCAGTGAGGACAGGGGATATAGCACCATATATTTT

j_gene: TRBJ1-5
d_gene: -
v_gene: TRBV3-1/TRBV3-2
abundance: -
CDR3aa: CASSQDDQPQHF
CDR3nt: TGTGCCAGCAGCCAAGACGATCAGCCCCAGCATTTT

j_gene: TRBJ1-2
d_gene: TRBD1
v_gene: TRBV28
abundance: few
CDR3aa: CASIGGTDYGYTF
CDR3nt: TGTGCCAGCATAGGCGGGACAGACTATGGCTACACCTTC

j_gene: TRBJ1-2
d_gene: -
v_gene: TRBV2
abundance: -
CDR3aa: CASRDRANYGYTF
CDR3nt: TGTGCCAGCAGGGACAGAGCTAACTATGGCTACACCTTC

j_gene: TRBJ1-1
d_gene: -
v_gene: TRBV7-8
abundance: once
CDR3aa: CASSLGGEDTEAFF
CDR3nt: TGTGCCAGCAGCTTAGGGGGAGAGGACACTGAAGCTTTCTTT

j_gene: TRBJ1-5
d_gene: -
v_gene: TRBV28
abundance: -
CDR3aa: CASRPQGNQPQHF
CDR3nt: TGTGCCAGCAGGCCCCAGGGCAATCAGCCCCAGCATTTT

j_gene: TRBJ1-5
d_gene: -
v_gene: TRBV28
abundance: -
CDR3aa: CAISGRQAGNQPQHF
CDR3nt: TGTGCCATTTCAGGGAGGCAGGCGGGCAATCAGCCCCAGCATTTT

j_gene: TRBJ2-3
d_gene: -
v_gene: TRBV10-3
abundance: -
CDR3aa: CAISRDLGTDTQYF
CDR3nt: TGTGCCATCAGTCGGGATCTGGGAACAGATACGCAGTATTTT

j_gene: TRBJ2-7
d_gene: TRBD2
v_gene: TRBV3-1/TRBV3-2
abundance: -
CDR3aa: CASSQMALLAGVPYEQYF
CDR3nt: TGTGCCAGCAGCCAAATGGCGCTTTTAGCGGGAGTTCCGTACGAGCAGTACTTC

j_gene: TRBJ1-1
d_gene: -
v_gene: TRBV5-1
abundance: -
CDR3aa: CASSRQNMNTEAFF
CDR3nt: TGCGCCAGCAGCCGACAGAACATGAACACTGAAGCTTTCTTT

j_gene: TRBJ2-3
d_gene: -
v_gene: TRBV21-1
abundance: -
CDR3aa: CASSKALSSLGATDTQYF
CDR3nt: TGTGCCAGCAGCAAAGCGCTAAGTTCCCTAGGGGCCACAGATACGCAGTATTTT

j_gene: TRBJ1-1
d_gene: -
v_gene: TRBV10-3
abundance: -
CDR3aa: CAISDWRGNFSEAFF
CDR3nt: TGTGCCATCAGTGATTGGAGAGGGAACTTCTCTGAAGCTTTCTTT

j_gene: TRBJ1-5
d_gene: -
v_gene: TRBV28
abundance: -
CDR3aa: CASSPTLGLDQPQHF
CDR3nt: TGTGCCAGCAGTCCCACCTTGGGGCTAGATCAGCCCCAGCATTTT

j_gene: TRBJ2-2
d_gene: TRBD2
v_gene: TRBV2
abundance: few
CDR3aa: CASAGGAKGPGELFF
CDR3nt: TGTGCCAGCGCCGGGGGGGCCAAGGGGCCCGGGGAGCTGTTTTTT

j_gene: TRBJ1-6
d_gene: TRBD1
v_gene: TRBV28
abundance: -
CDR3aa: CASSSLLDRGVTWDHF
CDR3nt: TGTGCCAGCAGTTCCTTACTAGACAGGGGGGTAACGTGGGACCACTTT

j_gene: TRBJ2-3
d_gene: TRBD1
v_gene: TRBV11-3
abundance: -
CDR3aa: CASSPSGTGSFAQYF
CDR3nt: TGTGCCAGCAGCCCTTCCGGGACAGGCTCTTTCGCGCAGTATTTT

j_gene: TRBJ2-7
d_gene: TRBD1
v_gene: TRBV6-5
abundance: -
CDR3aa: CASRGQGDEQYF
CDR3nt: TGTGCCAGCAGGGGACAGGGTGACGAGCAGTACTTC

j_gene: TRBJ2-3
d_gene: -
v_gene: TRBV7-9
abundance: -
CDR3aa: CASSLTEIAKTDTQYF
CDR3nt: TGTGCCAGCAGCTTAACGGAAATAGCCAAGACAGATACGCAGTATTTT

j_gene: TRBJ2-6
d_gene: -
v_gene: TRBV19
abundance: -
CDR3aa: CASNHKISGANVLTF
CDR3nt: TGTGCCAGTAACCACAAGATCTCTGGGGCCAACGTCCTGACTTTC

j_gene: TRBJ1-2
d_gene: TRBD1
v_gene: TRBV5-1
abundance: once
CDR3aa: CASSWGQGPYGYTF
CDR3nt: TGCGCCAGCAGCTGGGGACAGGGGCCCTATGGCTACACCTTC

j_gene: TRBJ2-7
d_gene: TRBD2
v_gene: TRBV18
abundance: -
CDR3aa: CASSLTGTSGIPAIYEQYF
CDR3nt: TGTGCCAGCTCACTAACCGGGACTAGCGGGATACCGGCCATATACGAGCAGTACTTC

j_gene: TRBJ2-7
d_gene: TRBD1
v_gene: TRBV6-1
abundance: few
CDR3aa: CASSERTGHIKDF
CDR3nt: TGTGCCAGCAGTGAACGGACAGGGCATATCAAGGACTTC

j_gene: TRBJ2-1
d_gene: -
v_gene: TRBV7-9
abundance: -
CDR3aa: CASSLRGIHYNEQFF
CDR3nt: TGTGCCAGCAGCTTACGAGGGATTCATTACAATGAGCAGTTCTTC

j_gene: TRBJ2-1
d_gene: TRBD2
v_gene: TRBV4-1
abundance: -
CDR3aa: CASSPYSSGEYNEQFF
CDR3nt: TGCGCCAGCAGCCCTTATTCCAGCGGGGAATACAATGAGCAGTTCTTC

j_gene: TRBJ2-2
d_gene: -
v_gene: TRBV5-1
abundance: -
CDR3aa: CASSLYGGGELFF
CDR3nt: TGCGCCAGCAGCTTGTACGGAGGGGGGGAGCTGTTTTTT

j_gene: TRBJ1-5
d_gene: -
v_gene: TRBV29-1
abundance: -
CDR3aa: CSVAGARNQPQHF
CDR3nt: TGCAGCGTTGCTGGGGCTAGGAATCAGCCCCAGCATTTT

j_gene: TRBJ2-1
d_gene: -
v_gene: TRBV7-9
abundance: -
CDR3aa: CASSRLGGLTNNEQFF
CDR3nt: TGTGCCAGCAGCCGCCTTGGGGGCCTAACTAACAATGAGCAGTTCTTC

j_gene: TRBJ1-2
d_gene: -
v_gene: TRBV6-6
abundance: -
CDR3aa: CASSYSAGNYGYTF
CDR3nt: TGTGCCAGCAGTTACTCGGCAGGGAACTATGGCTACACCTTC

j_gene: TRBJ2-2
d_gene: TRBD2
v_gene: TRBV7-9
abundance: -
CDR3aa: CASSFGLAGNTGELFF
CDR3nt: TGTGCCAGCAGCTTTGGGCTAGCGGGAAACACCGGGGAGCTGTTTTTT

j_gene: TRBJ2-7
d_gene: -
v_gene: TRBV6-6
abundance: -
CDR3aa: CASSRTESYEQYF
CDR3nt: TGTGCCAGCAGCCGGACAGAATCCTACGAGCAGTACTTC

j_gene: TRBJ2-5
d_gene: TRBD2
v_gene: TRBV9
abundance: -
CDR3aa: CASSVGHRSGGEETQYF
CDR3nt: TGTGCCAGCAGCGTAGGGCATCGGAGCGGGGGGGAAGAGACCCAGTACTTC

j_gene: TRBJ2-7
d_gene: -
v_gene: TRBV19
abundance: -
CDR3aa: CATPGTPSSYEQYF
CDR3nt: TGTGCCACCCCAGGGACACCGAGCTCCTACGAGCAGTACTTC

j_gene: TRBJ1-1
d_gene: -
v_gene: TRBV18
abundance: -
CDR3aa: CASSGQANTEAFF
CDR3nt: TGTGCCAGCTCAGGCCAGGCGAACACTGAAGCTTTCTTT

j_gene: TRBJ2-3
d_gene: -
v_gene: TRBV4-2
abundance: -
CDR3aa: CASRDSGSTDTQYF
CDR3nt: TGTGCCAGCAGAGACAGTGGTTCCACAGATACGCAGTATTTT

j_gene: TRBJ2-5
d_gene: TRBD2
v_gene: TRBV5-4
abundance: -
CDR3aa: CASSLGLAEPKGTQYF
CDR3nt: TGTGCCAGCAGCTTGGGACTAGCAGAGCCTAAGGGGACCCAGTACTTC

j_gene: TRBJ2-5
d_gene: -
v_gene: TRBV19
abundance: few
CDR3aa: CASSIMAGPGETQYF
CDR3nt: TGTGCCAGTAGTATCATGGCAGGGCCAGGGGAGACCCAGTACTTC

j_gene: TRBJ2-5
d_gene: -
v_gene: TRBV11-1
abundance: -
CDR3aa: CASSLVSETQYF
CDR3nt: TGTGCCAGCAGCTTAGTATCCGAGACCCAGTACTTC